This T cell receptor (beta chain) was identified during a study of T cells after yellow fever vaccination. The study, taken as a whole, reports: Once the booster was given, most primary-vaccination clones reappeared, at over 95% for CD4 and approximately 88% for CD8.

TCRdb passed the 5' RACE reads through MiXCR, listing each CDR3 protein once. The table records more than 110,000 distinct CDR3 sequences, roughly 6.7% of them present only once. This CDR3 is built from 16 residues. V lost 2 bases and J lost 7; bases outside the gene matches: 8. The germline gives CDR1 SGHTA, CDR2 FQGNSA. This clonotype was recorded many times. The antigen remains unidentified. The sequences come from CD4+ T cells sorted from PBMCs, collected 10 days after the yellow fever booster vaccination. The gene calls are TRBV7-2 and TRBJ2-3; 11 nucleotides match TRBD2. The sequence derives from a man in his thirties or forties who received the YFV17D yellow fever vaccine. The chain's CDR3 is CASSLLAGGAKNTQYF. The CDR3 DNA reads TGTGCCAGCAGCTTACTAGCGGGAGGAGCAAAAAATACGCAGTATTTT.